This T cell receptor (beta chain) comes out of a study of blood T cell repertoires in COVID-19. Across the whole study: Both acute and convalescent COVID-19 samples were obtained from the United States, Italy and Spain. Sample material is recorded as cDNA or gDNA derived from T cells, B-cell-depleted T cells, or PBMCs.

Germline loops: CDR1 KGHDR, CDR2 SFDVKD. V lost 6 bases to trimming and J lost 6 bases; unmatched junction nucleotides: 6. This CDR3 is built from 13 residues. Original handling: Amplification of reference gene primers was used by the study to estimate nucleated cell counts. Only in-frame clones appear in the TCRdb table, and some are missing; sequencing was by immunoSEQ multiplex PCR. The V and J calls and clone size come from that table; D and trimming were worked out from the DNA. The table shows fewer than 120,000 clones, with more than 70% occurring only once. The V and J genes are TRBV24-1 and TRBJ1-2; 7 bases align to TRBD1. The sample was peripheral blood. The TCR was taken from a woman in her fifties or sixties with acute or convalescent COVID-19. The CDR3 DNA sequence: TGTGCCACCAGTCGACAGGGAGTGCATGGCTACACCTTC. Residues: CATSRQGVHGYTF.